The 5 T cell receptor beta chains below were found in one sample sequenced in a study of blood T cell repertoires in COVID-19 (dated by TCRdb to the early 2020s). Library prep was done by the immunoSEQ multiplex PCR assay. TCRdb mirrors the immuneACCESS table, restricted to in-frame sequences. Some clones are absent from its copies; in checked studies, under half trace to an unresolved V gene, and the reason for the others is unknown. Here the sample has about 220,000 clones; more than 80% occur a single time. Together, the top ten hold about 3.5% of the sample. Sample: PBMCs or T cells enriched from blood (not recorded which). These receptors were taken from a woman aged 18 to 35 in a cohort exposed to, infected with or recovered from COVID-19 (not recorded which).

This sequence joins TRBV5-4 and TRBJ1-1; weak D call: TRBD1 (5 bases). Germline V gene data show CDR1 as SGHNT and CDR2 as YYREEE (reference sequence). The V and J ends lost 3 bases and 7 bases respectively, with 10 bases between them. This CDR3 region has 12 residues. The CDR3 sequence: CASSSGGVEAFF. For the CDR3, the DNA is TGTGCCAGCAGCTCGGGGGGTGTTGAAGCTTTCTTT.

The chain is built from TRBV6-5 and TRBJ1-4; no firm D call. The CDR3 has 15 residues. Germline CDR1 and CDR2: MNHEY and SVGAGI. Trimming took off 0 bases at V and 7 bases at J, with 12 bases between the two ends. The CDR3 loop is CASSYSRGFGEKLFF. The CDR3 DNA reads as TGTGCCAGCAGTTACTCCCGAGGGTTTGGTGAAAAACTGTTTTTT.

Only a few counts were recorded for this clone. The chain combines TRBV29-1 with TRBJ1-3; 8 bases fit TRBD1. The CDR3 is made up of 14 amino acids. Germline V lookup: CDR1 SQVTM, CDR2 ANQGSEA. Trimming took 8 bases from V and 1 from J; bases not matched to a gene: 7. The CDR3 nucleotides are TGCAGCTATCGGACAGGGAGGTCTGGAAACACCATATATTTT. Its translation: CSYRTGRSGNTIYF.

This chain uses TRBV5-4 with TRBJ1-1, with D possibly TRBD1 on 6 matching bases. CDR1 and CDR2 from the germline V gene are SGHNT and YYREEE (reference sequence). Trimming shortened V by 4 bases and J by 8 bases, and 15 bases separated the two germline ends. The CDR3 length is 13 residues. The CDR3 DNA reads TGTGCCAGCAGCCCAGGACAGATGCCCGAAGCTTTCTTT. Amino acid sequence: CASSPGQMPEAFF.

This chain joins TRBV21-1 and TRBJ2-3; TRBD2 was called by the table and not checked on the DNA. TRBV21-1 is given as a pseudogene. This CDR3 region has 14 residues. CDR3 sequence (DNA): TGTGCCAGCAGCAAGAGCCCTTCAGAGGCTACGCAGTATTTT. This codes for CASSKSPSEATQYF.